The entry below gives a single TCR beta chain sequence along with its context. Its antigen is currently unknown. The sample comes from a study of cytomegalovirus exposure and HLA in healthy donors. Study-level points and caveats: Among CMV-associated TCR beta chains, most appeared HLA-restricted in a later analysis. Later on, a genetic analysis was performed. It linked a missense variant in DCLRE1C with V- and J-gene trimming of TCR beta.

Researchers ran the PCR with 60 Vbeta and 13 Jbeta primers. Produced via immunoSEQ multiplex PCR; TCRdb's table is partial and in-frame only. This listing includes about 160,000 clones. Germline-derived CDR1 and CDR2 are LNHDA and SQIVND (reference sequence). Deletions cut 3 bases from V and 4 bases from J, with 9 bases between. The CDR3 totals 14 residues. The sequenced material came from PBMCs. The sequence was obtained from a man younger than 45 in good health and CMV-seronegative. The rearrangement uses TRBV19 and TRBJ1-4; no reliable D call. The CDR3 loop is CASSMVQFNEKLFF. In DNA, the CDR3 is TGTGCCAGTAGTATGGTACAGTTTAATGAAAAACTGTTTTTT.